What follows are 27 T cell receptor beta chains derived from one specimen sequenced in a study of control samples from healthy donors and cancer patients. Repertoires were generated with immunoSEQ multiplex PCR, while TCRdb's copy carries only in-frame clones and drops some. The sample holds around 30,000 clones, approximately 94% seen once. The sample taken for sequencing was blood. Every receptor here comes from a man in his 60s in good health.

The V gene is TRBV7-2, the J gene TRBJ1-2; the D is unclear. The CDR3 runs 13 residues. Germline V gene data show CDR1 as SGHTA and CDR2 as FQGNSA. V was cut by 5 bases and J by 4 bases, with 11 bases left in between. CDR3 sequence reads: CASSLDGTYGYTF. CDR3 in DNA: TGTGCCAGCAGCCTTGATGGTACCTATGGCTACACCTTC.

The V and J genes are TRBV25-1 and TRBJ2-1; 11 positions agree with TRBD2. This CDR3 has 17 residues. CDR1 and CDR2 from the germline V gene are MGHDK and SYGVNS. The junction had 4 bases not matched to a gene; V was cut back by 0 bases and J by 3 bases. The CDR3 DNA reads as TGTGCCAGCAGTGAATATCTACTAGCGGGGGACTACAATGAGCAGTTCTTC. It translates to CASSEYLLAGDYNEQFF.

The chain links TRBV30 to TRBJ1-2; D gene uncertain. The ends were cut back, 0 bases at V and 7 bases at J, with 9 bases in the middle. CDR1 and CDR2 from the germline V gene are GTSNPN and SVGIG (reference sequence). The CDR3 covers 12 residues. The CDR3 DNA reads TGTGCCTGGAGTGTACTCCTGGGTGGCTACACCTTC. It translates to CAWSVLLGGYTF. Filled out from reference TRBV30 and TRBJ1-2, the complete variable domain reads SQTIHQWPATLVQPVGSPLSLECTVEGTSNPNLYWYRQAAGRGLQLLFYSVGIGQISSEVPQNLSASRPQDRQFILSSKKLLLSDSGFYLCAWSVLLGGYTFGSGTRLTVV.

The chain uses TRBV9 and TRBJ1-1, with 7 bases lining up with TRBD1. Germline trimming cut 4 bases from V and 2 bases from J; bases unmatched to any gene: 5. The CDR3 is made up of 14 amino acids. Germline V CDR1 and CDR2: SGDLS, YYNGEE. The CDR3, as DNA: TGTGCCAGCAGCTTACGGGACAGCAACACTGAAGCTTTCTTT. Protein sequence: CASSLRDSNTEAFF.

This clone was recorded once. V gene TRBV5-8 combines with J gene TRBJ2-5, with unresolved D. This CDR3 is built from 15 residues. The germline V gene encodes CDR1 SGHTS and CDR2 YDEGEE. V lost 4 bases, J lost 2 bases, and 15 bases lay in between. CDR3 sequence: CASSVGGRAQETQYF. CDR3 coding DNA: TGTGCCAGCAGCGTCGGCGGTAGGGCGCAAGAGACCCAGTACTTC.

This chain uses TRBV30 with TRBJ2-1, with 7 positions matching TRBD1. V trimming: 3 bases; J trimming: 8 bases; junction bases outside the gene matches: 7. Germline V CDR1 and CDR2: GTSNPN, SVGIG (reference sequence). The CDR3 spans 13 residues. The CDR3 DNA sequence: TGTGCCTGGAGAGGACAGGTGGTCGATGAGCAGTTCTTC. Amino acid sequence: CAWRGQVVDEQFF.

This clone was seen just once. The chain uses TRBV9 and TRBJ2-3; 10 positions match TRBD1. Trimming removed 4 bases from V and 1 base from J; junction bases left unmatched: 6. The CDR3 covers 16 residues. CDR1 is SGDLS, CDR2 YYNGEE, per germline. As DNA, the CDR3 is TGTGCCAGCAGCATGCTGGGGACAGGGGGCACAGATACGCAGTATTTT. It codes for CASSMLGTGGTDTQYF.

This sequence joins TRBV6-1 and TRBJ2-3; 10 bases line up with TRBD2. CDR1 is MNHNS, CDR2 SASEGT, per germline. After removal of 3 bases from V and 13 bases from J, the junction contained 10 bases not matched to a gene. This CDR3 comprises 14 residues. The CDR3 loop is CASSDANPLAGEYF. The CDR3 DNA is TGTGCCAGCAGTGATGCAAACCCCCTAGCGGGGGAGTATTTT.

The CDR3 region has the DNA TGTGCCAGCAGCTTAGGGGGACAAACTGGCTACACCTTC. The encoded protein is CASSLGGQTGYTF. The rearrangement uses TRBV7-2 and TRBJ1-2; maybe TRBD1 (6 bases). V lost 1 base to trimming and J lost 7 bases, with 10 bases between them. The CDR3 covers 13 residues. CDR1 is SGHTA and CDR2 is FQGNSA in the germline V gene.

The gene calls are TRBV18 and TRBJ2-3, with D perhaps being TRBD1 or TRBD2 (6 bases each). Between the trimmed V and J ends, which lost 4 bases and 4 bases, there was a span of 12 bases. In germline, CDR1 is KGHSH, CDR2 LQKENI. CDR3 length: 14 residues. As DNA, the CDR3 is TGTGCCAGCTCACAGGGGGGATCGGCAGATACGCAGTATTTT. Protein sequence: CASSQGGSADTQYF.

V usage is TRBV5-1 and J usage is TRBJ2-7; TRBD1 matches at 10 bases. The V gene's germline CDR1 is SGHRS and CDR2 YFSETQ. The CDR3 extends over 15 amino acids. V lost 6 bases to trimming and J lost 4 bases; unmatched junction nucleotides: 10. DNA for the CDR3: TGCGCCAGCAAATTAGGGACAGGGGTTTCTTACGAGCAGTACTTC. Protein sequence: CASKLGTGVSYEQYF.

The CDR3, as DNA: TGTGCCAGCAGCGTAGAGAGGGAAACGCGGAATTATGGCTACACCTTC. This gives the protein CASSVERETRNYGYTF. The chain uses TRBV9 and TRBJ1-2; D gene uncertain. V gave up 0 bases and J gave up 5 bases, with 17 bases separating them. This CDR3 spans 16 amino acids. Germline V gene lookup returns CDR1 SGDLS and CDR2 YYNGEE. Variable domain in full (rest from reference TRBV9 and TRBJ1-2): DSGVTQTPKHLITATGQRVTLRCSPRSGDLSVYWYQQSLDQGLQFLIQYYNGEERAKGNILERFSAQQFPDLHSELNLSSLELGDSALYFCASSVERETRNYGYTFGSGTRLTVV.

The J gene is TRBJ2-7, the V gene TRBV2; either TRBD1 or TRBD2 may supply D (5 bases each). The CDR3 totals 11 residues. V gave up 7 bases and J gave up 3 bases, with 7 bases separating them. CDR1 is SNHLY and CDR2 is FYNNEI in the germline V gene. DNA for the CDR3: TGTGCCAGCACGGGGCACTACGAGCAGTACTTC. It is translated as CASTGHYEQYF.

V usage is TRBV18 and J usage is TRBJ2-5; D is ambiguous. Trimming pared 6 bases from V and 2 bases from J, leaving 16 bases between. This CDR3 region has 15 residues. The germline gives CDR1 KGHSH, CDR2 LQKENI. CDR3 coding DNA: TGTGCCAGCTCCCGACCAACCGTTAGGCAAGAGACCCAGTACTTC. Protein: CASSRPTVRQETQYF.

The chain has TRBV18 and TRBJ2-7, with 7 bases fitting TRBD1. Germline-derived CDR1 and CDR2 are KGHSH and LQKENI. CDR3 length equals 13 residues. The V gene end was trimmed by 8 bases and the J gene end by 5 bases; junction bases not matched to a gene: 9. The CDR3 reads CASIRQGGDEQYF. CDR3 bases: TGTGCCAGCATAAGACAGGGTGGGGACGAGCAGTACTTC.

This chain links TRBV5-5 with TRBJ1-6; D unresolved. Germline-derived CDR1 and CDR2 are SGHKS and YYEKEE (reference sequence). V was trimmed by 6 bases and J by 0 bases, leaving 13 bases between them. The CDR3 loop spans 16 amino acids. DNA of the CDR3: TGTGCCAGCAAAGAGGGAGTTAGCTCCTATAATTCACCCCTCCACTTT. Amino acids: CASKEGVSSYNSPLHF. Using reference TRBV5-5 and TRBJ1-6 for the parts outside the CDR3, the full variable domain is DAGVTQSPTHLIKTRGQQVTLRCSPISGHKSVSWYQQVLGQGPQFIFQYYEKEERGRGNFPDRFSARQFPNYSSELNVNALLLGDSALYLCASKEGVSSYNSPLHFGNGTRLTVT.

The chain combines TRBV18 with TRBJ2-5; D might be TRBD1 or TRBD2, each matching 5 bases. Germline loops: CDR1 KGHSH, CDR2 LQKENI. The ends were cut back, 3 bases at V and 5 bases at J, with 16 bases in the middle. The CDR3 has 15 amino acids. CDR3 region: CASSPRDPTRETQYF. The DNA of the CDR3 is TGTGCCAGCTCACCTAGGGACCCCACACGGGAGACCCAGTACTTC.

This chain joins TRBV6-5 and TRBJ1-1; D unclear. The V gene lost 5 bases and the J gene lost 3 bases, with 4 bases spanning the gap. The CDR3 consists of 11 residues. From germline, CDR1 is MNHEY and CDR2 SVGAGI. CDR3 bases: TGTGCCAGCAGTATACACACTGAAGCTTTCTTT. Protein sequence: CASSIHTEAFF.

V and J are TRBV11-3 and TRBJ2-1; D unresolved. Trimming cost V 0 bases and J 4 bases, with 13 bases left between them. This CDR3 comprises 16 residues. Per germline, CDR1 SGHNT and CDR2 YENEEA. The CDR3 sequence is CASSLDHSRPYNEQFF. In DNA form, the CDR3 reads TGTGCCAGCAGCTTAGATCATAGCAGACCGTACAATGAGCAGTTCTTC.

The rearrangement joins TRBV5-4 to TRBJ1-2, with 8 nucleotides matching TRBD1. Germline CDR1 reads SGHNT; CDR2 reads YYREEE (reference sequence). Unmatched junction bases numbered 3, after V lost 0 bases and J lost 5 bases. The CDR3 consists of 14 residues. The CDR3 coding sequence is TGTGCCAGCAGCTTGGTGGGACAGGCGTATGGCTACACCTTC. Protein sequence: CASSLVGQAYGYTF.

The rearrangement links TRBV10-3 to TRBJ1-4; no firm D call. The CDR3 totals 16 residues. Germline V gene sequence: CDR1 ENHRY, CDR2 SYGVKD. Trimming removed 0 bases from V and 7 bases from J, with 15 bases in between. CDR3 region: CAISESAARGGEKLFF. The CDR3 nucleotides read TGTGCCATCAGTGAGTCGGCGGCAAGAGGAGGTGAAAAACTGTTTTTT.

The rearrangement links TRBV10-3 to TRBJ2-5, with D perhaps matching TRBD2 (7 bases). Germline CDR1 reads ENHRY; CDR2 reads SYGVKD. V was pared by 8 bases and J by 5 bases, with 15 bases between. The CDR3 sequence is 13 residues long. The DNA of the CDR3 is TGTGCCATCGGGGGGGCTAGCGCCGAGACCCAGTACTTC. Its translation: CAIGGASAETQYF.

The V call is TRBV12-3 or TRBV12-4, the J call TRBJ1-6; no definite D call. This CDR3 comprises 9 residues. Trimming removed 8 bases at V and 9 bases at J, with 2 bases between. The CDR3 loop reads CASGSPLHF. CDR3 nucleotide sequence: TGTGCCAGCGGTTCACCCCTCCACTTT.

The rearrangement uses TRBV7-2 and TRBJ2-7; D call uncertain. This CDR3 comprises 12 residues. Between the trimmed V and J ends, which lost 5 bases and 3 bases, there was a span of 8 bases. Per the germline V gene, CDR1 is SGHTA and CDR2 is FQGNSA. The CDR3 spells CASSAVGYEQYF. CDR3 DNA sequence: TGTGCCAGCAGCGCAGTCGGCTACGAGCAGTACTTC.

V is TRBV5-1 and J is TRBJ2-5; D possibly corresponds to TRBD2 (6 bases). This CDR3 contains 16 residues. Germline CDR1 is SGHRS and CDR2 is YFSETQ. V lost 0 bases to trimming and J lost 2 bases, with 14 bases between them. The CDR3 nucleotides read TGCGCCAGCAGCTTGGGTAACGGGGGATTTCAAGAGACCCAGTACTTC. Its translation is CASSLGNGGFQETQYF.

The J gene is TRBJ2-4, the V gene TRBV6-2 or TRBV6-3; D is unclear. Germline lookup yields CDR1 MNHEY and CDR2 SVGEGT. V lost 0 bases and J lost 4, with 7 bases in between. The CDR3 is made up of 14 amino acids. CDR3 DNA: TGTGCCAGCAGTTACTCGAGTCAGAAAAACATTCAGTACTTC. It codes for CASSYSSQKNIQYF.

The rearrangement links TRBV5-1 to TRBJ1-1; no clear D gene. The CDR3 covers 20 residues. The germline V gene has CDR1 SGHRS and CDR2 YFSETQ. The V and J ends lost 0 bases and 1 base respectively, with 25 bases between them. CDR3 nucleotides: TGCGCCAGCAGCTTGGGGGTGTCCCTGTCCCTATTAAGGGAGAACACTGAAGCTTTCTTT. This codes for CASSLGVSLSLLRENTEAFF.